This T cell receptor beta chain was recovered during a study of CD8 T cells in ankylosing spondylitis. Overall study results and limits: For ankylosing spondylitis blood, a TCR beta motif of eight or nine highly homologous variants appeared characteristic.

This clonotype was found many times. Antigen unknown. The germline V gene has CDR1 SGDLS and CDR2 YYNGEE. The V end lost 4 bases, the J end lost 1 base, and 8 bases lay between the germline ends. The length of the CDR3 is 14 residues. TCRdb used MiXCR to reprocess the 5' RACE reads, holding one entry per CDR3 protein. The table lists tens of thousands of distinct CDR3 sequences, 2.5% to 3% of them singletons, with roughly 7.7% in the top ten. This sequence joins TRBV9 and TRBJ2-2; D perhaps matches TRBD1 (6 bases). This TCR came from a female donor with ankylosing spondylitis or in good health (not recorded which). Sample: blood, either unsorted or a sorted T cell fraction (not recorded which). In DNA, the CDR3 is TGTGCCAGCAGCCCACAGGGGAACACCGGGGAGCTGTTTTTT. This gives the protein CASSPQGNTGELFF.